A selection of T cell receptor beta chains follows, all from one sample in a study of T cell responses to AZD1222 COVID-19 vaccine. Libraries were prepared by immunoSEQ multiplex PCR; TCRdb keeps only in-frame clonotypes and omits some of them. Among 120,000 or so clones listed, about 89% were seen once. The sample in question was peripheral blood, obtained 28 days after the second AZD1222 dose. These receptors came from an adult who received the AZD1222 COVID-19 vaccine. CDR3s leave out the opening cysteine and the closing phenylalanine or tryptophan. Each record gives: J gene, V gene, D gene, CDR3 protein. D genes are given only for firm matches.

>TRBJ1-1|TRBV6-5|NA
ASTDSLNTEAF
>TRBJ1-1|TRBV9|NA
ASSVVRDPEAF
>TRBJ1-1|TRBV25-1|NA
ASSELRGWTEAF
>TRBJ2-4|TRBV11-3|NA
ASSLEHGIAKNIQY
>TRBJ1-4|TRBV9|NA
ASSRDSATNEKLF
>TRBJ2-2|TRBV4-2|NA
ASSQASYRIGTGELF
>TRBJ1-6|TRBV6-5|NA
ASRGTADSPLH
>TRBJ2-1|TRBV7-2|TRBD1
ASSLGTGNEQF
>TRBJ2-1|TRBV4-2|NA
ASSQVDYNEQF
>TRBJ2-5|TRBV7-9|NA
ASSWTKETQY
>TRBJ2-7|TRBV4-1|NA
ASSRAGTQEAYEQY
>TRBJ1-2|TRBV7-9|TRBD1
ASSMGQGAGGYT
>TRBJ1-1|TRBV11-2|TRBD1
ASSRDRAERAF
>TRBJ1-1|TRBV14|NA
ASSQDGVYTEAF
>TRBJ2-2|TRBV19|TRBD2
ASSIGSPGGNTGELF
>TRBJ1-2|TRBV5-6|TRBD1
ASSLDPGTGGAYGYT
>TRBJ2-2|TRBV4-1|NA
ASSLDARWVRTGELF
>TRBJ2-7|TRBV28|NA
ASSFAPGQTYEQY
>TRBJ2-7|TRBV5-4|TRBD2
ASSLGLAGNYEQY
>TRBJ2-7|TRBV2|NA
ASSLSGSYEQY
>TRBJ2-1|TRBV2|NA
ASSDWEAGSNEQF
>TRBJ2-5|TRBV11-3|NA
ASSFGGTETQY
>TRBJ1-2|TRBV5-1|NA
ASSFDGNYGYT
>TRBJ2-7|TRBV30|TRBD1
ALAGQVGYEQY
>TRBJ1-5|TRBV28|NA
ASSSNRGRPQH
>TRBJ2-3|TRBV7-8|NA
ASSLALADTQY
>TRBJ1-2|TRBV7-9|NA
ASSANIQNNYGYT
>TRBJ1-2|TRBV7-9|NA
ASSLAGGLIPIYGYT
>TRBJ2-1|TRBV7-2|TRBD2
ASRSGTSGPLYNEQF
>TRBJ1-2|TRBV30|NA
ACYPATGLYGYT
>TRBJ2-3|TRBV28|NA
ASSLRRGPDTQY
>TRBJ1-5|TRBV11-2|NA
ASSLDINQPQH
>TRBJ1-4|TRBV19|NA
ASSMIEEPLVF
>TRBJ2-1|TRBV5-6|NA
ASSLVVRSDEQF
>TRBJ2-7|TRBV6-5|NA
ASRRKWSNEQY
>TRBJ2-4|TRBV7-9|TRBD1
ASSQALDRVAKNIQY
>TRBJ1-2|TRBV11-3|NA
ASSRRGNPDYGYT
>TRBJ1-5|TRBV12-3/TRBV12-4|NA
ASSLVGKGTQH
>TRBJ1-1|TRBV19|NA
ASVTRGFMNTEAF
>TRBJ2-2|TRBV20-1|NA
SASRGSRAQDTGELF
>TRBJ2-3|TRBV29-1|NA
SVDPHPDTQY
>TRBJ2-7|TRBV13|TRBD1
ASSSRSGQGTYEQY
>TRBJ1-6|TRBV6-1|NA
ASSELTNSPLH
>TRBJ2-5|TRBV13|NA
ASSRYQETQY
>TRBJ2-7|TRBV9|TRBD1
ASSGHTDRANQQY
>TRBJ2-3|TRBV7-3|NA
ASSGRGRFGTDTQY
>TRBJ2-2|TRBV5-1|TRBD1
ASSGNRGTGELF
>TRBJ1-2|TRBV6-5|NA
ASSPLGGTYGYT
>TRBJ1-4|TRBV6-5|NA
ASSYGGDGEKLF
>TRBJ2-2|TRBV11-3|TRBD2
ASSFQRGHTGELF
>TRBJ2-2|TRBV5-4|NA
ASSLIETTGELF
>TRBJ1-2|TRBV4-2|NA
ASSHRQSLNYGYT
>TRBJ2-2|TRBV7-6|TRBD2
ASSPRTSGVEGELF
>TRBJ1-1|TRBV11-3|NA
ASSFSGSEAF
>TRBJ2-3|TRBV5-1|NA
ASSLALGTDTQY
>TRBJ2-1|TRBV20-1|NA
SAQSRYEQF
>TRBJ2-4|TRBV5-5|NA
ASSPFEGVPGAKNIQY